The present TCR beta chain was sequenced within a study of T-cell reconstitution after alpha-beta-depleted transplantation in children. Study-level points and caveats: T-cell counts and diversity at one year post-transplant came mainly from newly produced T cells. Surviving recipient cells, namely T cells and thymic progenitors, were the source of high day-60 TCRbeta diversity in some patients. Several hundred graft clones that had expanded were reportedly the source of alpha-beta T cells about two months after transplant.

This clonotype showed up just a few times. Its antigen is undetermined. The CDR3 consists of 14 residues. Unique molecular identifiers were incorporated when the TCRbeta library was constructed. In TCRdb, the PCR reads were re-called with MiXCR into one record per CDR3 protein. The sample contains 250,000 to 350,000 distinct CDR3 sequences, approximately 23% of which appear only once. The receptor was derived from a male patient between 10 and 17 years old who had a stem cell transplant for acute lymphoblastic leukemia, so the T cells may come from the graft donor. The V call is TRBV21-1, the J call TRBJ2-7; the table names TRBD1, a call not compared with the DNA. TRBV21-1 is designated a pseudogene. The sample here was PBMCs, mostly from graft donor cells, taken 180 days after TCRalphabeta/CD19-depleted stem cell transplant. In DNA form, the CDR3 reads TGTGCCAGCAGCAAAGTTCCAGGGGTCAACGAGCAGTACTTC. Translated, it gives CASSKVPGVNEQYF.